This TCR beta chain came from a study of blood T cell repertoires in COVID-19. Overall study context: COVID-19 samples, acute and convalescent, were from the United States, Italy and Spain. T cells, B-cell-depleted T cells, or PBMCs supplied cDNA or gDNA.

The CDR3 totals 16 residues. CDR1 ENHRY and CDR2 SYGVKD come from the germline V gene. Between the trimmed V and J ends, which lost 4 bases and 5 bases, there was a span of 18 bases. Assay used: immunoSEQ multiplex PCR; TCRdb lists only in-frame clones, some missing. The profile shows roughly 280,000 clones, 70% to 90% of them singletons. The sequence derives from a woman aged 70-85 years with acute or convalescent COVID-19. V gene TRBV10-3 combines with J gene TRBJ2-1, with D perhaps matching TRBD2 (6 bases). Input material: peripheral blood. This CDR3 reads CAISGGGTVGDNEQFF. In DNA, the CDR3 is TGTGCCATCAGTGGTGGGGGGACTGTCGGGGACAATGAGCAGTTCTTC.